The clone carrying this T cell receptor beta chain was counted a few times. The ends were cut back, 0 bases at V and 2 bases at J, with 16 bases in the middle. CDR3 size: 18 residues. Germline-derived CDR1 and CDR2 are SGHTA and FQGNSA. One entry per CDR3 protein results from TCRdb running MiXCR on the RT-PCR reads. The table shows about 480,000 distinct CDR3 sequences, with 9.5% to 13% occurring only once. This entry is derived from a study of response to subunit inactivated influenza vaccine. The receptor comes from a man in his fifties or sixties who received an inactivated influenza vaccine. The sample here was PBMCs from blood, taken about 6 weeks after vaccination. The chain has TRBV7-2 and TRBJ2-2; D may be TRBD2 (6 bases). CDR3 DNA: TGTGCCAGCAGCTTAGCGTTTGCGGCGGGGAAAAACACCGGGGAGCTGTTTTTT. This gives the protein CASSLAFAAGKNTGELFF.